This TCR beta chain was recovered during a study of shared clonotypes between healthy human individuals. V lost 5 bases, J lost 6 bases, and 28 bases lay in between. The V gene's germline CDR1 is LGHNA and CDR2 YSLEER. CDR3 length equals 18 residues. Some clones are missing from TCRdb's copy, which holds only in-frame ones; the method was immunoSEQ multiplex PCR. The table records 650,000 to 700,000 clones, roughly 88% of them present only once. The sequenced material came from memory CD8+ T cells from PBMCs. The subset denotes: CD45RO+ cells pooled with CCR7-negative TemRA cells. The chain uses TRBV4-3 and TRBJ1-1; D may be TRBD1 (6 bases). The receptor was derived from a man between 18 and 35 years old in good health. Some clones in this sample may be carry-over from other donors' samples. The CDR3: CASSVVGANGTNNPEAFF. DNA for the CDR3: TGCGCCAGCAGCGTTGTGGGGGCGAACGGGACAAACAACCCTGAAGCTTTCTTT.